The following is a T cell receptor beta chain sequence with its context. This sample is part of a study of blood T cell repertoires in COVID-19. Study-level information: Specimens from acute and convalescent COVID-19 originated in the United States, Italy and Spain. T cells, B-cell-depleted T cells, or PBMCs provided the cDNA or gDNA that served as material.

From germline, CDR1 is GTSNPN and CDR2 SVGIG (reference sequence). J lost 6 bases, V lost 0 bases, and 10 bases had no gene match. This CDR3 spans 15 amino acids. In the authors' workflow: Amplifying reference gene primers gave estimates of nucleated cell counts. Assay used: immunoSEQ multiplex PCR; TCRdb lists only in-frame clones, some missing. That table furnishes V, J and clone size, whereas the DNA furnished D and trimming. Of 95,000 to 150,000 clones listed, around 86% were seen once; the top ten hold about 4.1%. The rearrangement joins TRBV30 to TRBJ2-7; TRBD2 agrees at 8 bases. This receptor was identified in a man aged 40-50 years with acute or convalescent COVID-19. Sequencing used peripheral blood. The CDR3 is CAWSVFNSGDSEQYF. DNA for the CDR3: TGTGCCTGGAGTGTTTTTAATAGCGGGGATTCCGAGCAGTACTTC. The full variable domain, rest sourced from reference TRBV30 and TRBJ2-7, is SQTIHQWPATLVQPVGSPLSLECTVEGTSNPNLYWYRQAAGRGLQLLFYSVGIGQISSEVPQNLSASRPQDRQFILSSKKLLLSDSGFYLCAWSVFNSGDSEQYFGPGTRLTVT.